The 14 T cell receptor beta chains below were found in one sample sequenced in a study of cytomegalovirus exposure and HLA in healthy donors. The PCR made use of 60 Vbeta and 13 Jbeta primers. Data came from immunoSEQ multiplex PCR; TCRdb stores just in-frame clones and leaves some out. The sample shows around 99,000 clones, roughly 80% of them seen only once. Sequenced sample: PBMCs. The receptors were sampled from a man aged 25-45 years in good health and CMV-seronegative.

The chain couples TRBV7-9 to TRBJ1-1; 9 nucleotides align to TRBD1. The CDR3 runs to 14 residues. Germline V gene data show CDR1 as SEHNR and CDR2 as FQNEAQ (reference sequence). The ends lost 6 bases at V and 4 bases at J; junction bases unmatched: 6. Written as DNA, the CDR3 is TGTGCCAGCAGGCCACAGGGGGCGCTCACTGAAGCTTTCTTT. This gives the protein CASRPQGALTEAFF.

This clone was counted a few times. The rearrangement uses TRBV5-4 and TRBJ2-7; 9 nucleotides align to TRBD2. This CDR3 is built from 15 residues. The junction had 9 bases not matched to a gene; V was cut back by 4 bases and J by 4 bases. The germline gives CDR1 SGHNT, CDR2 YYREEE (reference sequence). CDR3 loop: CASSGSGGRPYEQYF. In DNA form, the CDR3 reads TGTGCCAGCAGCGGTAGCGGGGGACGGCCGTACGAGCAGTACTTC.

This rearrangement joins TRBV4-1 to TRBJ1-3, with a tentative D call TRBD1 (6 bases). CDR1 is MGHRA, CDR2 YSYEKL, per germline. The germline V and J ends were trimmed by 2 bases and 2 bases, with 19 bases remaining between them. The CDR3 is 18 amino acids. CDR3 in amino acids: CASSQPPTGRPTGNTIYF. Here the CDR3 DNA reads TGCGCCAGCAGCCAACCCCCGACAGGTCGACCCACTGGAAACACCATATATTTT.

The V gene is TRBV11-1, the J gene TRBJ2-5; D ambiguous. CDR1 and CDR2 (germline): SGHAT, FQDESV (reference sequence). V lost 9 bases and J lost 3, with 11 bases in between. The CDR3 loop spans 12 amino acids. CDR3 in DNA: TGTGCCAGTCGACACTTGGAAGAGACCCAGTACTTC. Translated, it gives CASRHLEETQYF. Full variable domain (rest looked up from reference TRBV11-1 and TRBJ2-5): EAEVAQSPRYKITEKSQAVAFWCDPISGHATLYWYRQILGQGPELLVQFQDESVVDDSQLPKDRFSAERLKGVDSTLKIQPAELGDSAMYLCASRHLEETQYFGPGTRLLVL.

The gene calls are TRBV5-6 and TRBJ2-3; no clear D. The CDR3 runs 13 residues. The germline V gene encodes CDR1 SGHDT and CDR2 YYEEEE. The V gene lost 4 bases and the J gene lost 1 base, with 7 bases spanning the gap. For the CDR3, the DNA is TGTGCCAGCAGCGAAGGAGGCACAGATACGCAGTATTTT. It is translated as CASSEGGTDTQYF.

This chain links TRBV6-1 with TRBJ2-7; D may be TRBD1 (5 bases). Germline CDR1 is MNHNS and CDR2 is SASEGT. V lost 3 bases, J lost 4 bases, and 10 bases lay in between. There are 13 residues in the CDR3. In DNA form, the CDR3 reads TGTGCCAGCAGTGACAGGTCAGGGTACGAGCAGTACTTC. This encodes CASSDRSGYEQYF.

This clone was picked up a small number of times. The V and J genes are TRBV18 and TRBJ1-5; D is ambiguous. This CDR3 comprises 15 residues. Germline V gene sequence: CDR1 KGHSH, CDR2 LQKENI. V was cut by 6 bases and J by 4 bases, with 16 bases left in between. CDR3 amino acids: CASSPGAVENQPQHF. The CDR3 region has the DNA TGTGCCAGCTCCCCGGGAGCGGTTGAAAATCAGCCCCAGCATTTT.

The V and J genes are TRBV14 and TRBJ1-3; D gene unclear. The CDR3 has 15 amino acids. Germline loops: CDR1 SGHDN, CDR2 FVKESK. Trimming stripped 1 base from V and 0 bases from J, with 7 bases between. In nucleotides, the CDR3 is TGTGCCAGCAGCCAAGTTGCAGGCTCTGGAAACACCATATATTTT. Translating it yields CASSQVAGSGNTIYF.

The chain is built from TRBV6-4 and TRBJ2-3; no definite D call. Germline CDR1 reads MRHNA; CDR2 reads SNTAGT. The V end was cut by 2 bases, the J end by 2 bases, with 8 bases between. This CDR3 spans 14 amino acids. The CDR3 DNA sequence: TGTGCCAGCAGTGACACACCTTTCACAGATACGCAGTATTTT. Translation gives CASSDTPFTDTQYF.

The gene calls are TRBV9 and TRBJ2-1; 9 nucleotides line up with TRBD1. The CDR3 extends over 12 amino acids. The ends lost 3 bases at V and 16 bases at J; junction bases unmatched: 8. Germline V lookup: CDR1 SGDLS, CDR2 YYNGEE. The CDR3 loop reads CASSATGTGTFF. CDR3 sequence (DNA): TGTGCCAGCAGCGCGACCGGGACAGGGACCTTCTTC.

CDR3 nucleotide sequence: TGTGCCAGCAGTGAGCTAGCGAACACCGGGGAGCTGTTTTTT. Its protein product is CASSELANTGELFF. The chain links TRBV6-4 to TRBJ2-2, with D unclear. The CDR3 runs to 14 residues. The germline V and J ends were trimmed by 3 bases and 0 bases, with 5 bases remaining between them. Germline CDR1 and CDR2: MRHNA and SNTAGT.

The CDR3 sequence is CASSPPFPLGYDEQYF. The CDR3, as DNA: TGTGCCAGCTCACCACCGTTTCCCCTAGGCTACGACGAGCAGTACTTC. The chain is built from TRBV18 and TRBJ2-7; no reliable D call. Trimming removed 0 bases at V and 5 bases at J, with 17 bases between. Germline V lookup: CDR1 KGHSH, CDR2 LQKENI. The CDR3 totals 16 residues.

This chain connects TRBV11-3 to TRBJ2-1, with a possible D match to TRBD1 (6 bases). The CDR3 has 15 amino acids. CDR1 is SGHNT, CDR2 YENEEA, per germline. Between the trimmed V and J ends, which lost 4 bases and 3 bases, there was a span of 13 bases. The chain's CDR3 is CASSSQIGGYNEQFF. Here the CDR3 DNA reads TGTGCCAGCAGCTCTCAGATAGGGGGCTACAATGAGCAGTTCTTC.

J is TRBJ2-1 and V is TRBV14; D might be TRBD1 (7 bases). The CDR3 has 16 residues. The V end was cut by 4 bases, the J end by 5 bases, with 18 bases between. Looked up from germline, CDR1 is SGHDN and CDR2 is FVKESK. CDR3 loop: CASSPWGDSKNNEQFF. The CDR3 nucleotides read TGTGCCAGCAGCCCTTGGGGGGACAGCAAAAACAATGAGCAGTTCTTC.